The 19 T cell receptor beta chains below all came from one sample that was sequenced in a study of STAT5B mutations in CD4+ large granular lymphocyte leukemia. The data were produced by immunoSEQ multiplex PCR, yet TCRdb's version contains in-frame clones alone and is incomplete. The data show around 30,000 clones, roughly 75% seen once. Sequencing was carried out using CD4+ T cells from blood buffy coats. These receptors all come from a human donor in good health.

The chain has TRBV6-5 and TRBJ2-1, with TRBD2 matching over 7 bases. The CDR3 sequence is 14 residues long. Trimming at V came to 3 bases and at J to 6 bases, leaving 5 bases not matched to a gene. Germline loops: CDR1 MNHEY, CDR2 SVGAGI. CDR3 sequence: CASSYGASGNEQFF. CDR3 nucleotide sequence: TGTGCCAGCAGTTATGGGGCTAGCGGCAATGAGCAGTTCTTC.

The gene calls are TRBV5-1 and TRBJ2-7, with D unclear. The V end was cut by 0 bases, the J end by 2 bases, with 12 bases between. Germline loops: CDR1 SGHRS, CDR2 YFSETQ. CDR3 length: 15 amino acids. CDR3 in amino acids: CASSLVTGSAYEQYF. For the CDR3, the DNA is TGCGCCAGCAGCTTGGTCACGGGTTCAGCCTACGAGCAGTACTTC.

The rearrangement links TRBV18 to TRBJ1-5; perhaps TRBD1 as D (5 bases). Germline CDR1 reads KGHSH; CDR2 reads LQKENI. The CDR3 is 13 residues long. V lost 3 bases and J lost 5, with 8 bases in between. The CDR3 sequence is CASSPTGDQPQHF. In nucleotides, the CDR3 is TGTGCCAGCTCACCTACGGGGGATCAGCCCCAGCATTTT.

This clone was detected only once. In nucleotides, the CDR3 is TGCGCCAGCAGTAAGACTAGCGGGAGGGCCGGTATAAACATTCAGTACTTC. Its protein product is CASSKTSGRAGINIQYF. The chain joins TRBV10-2 to TRBJ2-4; 14 nucleotides agree with TRBD2. The trim removed 5 bases at V and 6 bases at J, leaving 9 bases unmatched. The CDR3 totals 17 residues. CDR1 WSHSY and CDR2 SAAADI come from the germline V gene.

The V call is TRBV6-5, the J call TRBJ2-1, with 10 bases aligning to TRBD2. V shed 2 bases and J 15 bases; nucleotides not matched to a gene: 13. Germline V gene sequence: CDR1 MNHEY, CDR2 SVGAGI. The CDR3 loop spans 15 amino acids. CDR3 in amino acids: CASSYTLLSSGRPFF. DNA for the CDR3: TGTGCCAGCAGTTACACCCTCCTCTCTAGCGGGAGACCGTTCTTC.

This chain connects TRBV5-1 to TRBJ2-5; D is possibly TRBD1 (6 bases). The CDR3 totals 15 residues. Trimming took 4 bases from V and 5 from J, leaving 18 bases between them. Germline lookup yields CDR1 SGHRS and CDR2 YFSETQ. The CDR3 region is CASSRNREGGETQYF. For the CDR3, the DNA is TGCGCCAGCAGCCGTAACAGGGAAGGTGGGGAGACCCAGTACTTC.

The rearrangement links TRBV7-9 to TRBJ1-4, with D maybe TRBD1 (6 bases). This CDR3 is 14 amino acids long. Per germline, CDR1 SEHNR and CDR2 FQNEAQ (reference sequence). V was shortened by 4 bases and J by 8 bases, with 14 bases between the two germline ends. For the CDR3, the DNA is TGTGCCAGCAGCTCCGACAGGAGGAGGGAAAAACTGTTTTTT. Translation gives CASSSDRRREKLFF.

This sequence joins TRBV4-2 and TRBJ2-7, with 7 bases lining up with TRBD1. The V gene end was trimmed by 0 bases and the J gene end by 2 bases; junction bases not matched to a gene: 13. The CDR3 loop spans 18 amino acids. CDR1 and CDR2 from the germline V gene are LGHNA and YNFKEQ. This CDR3 reads CASSQDQGGAGTAYEQYF. DNA of the CDR3: TGTGCCAGCAGCCAAGATCAAGGTGGAGCAGGGACAGCCTACGAGCAGTACTTC.

J is TRBJ2-1 and V is TRBV27; a weak D match, TRBD2 (5 bases). CDR1 and CDR2 (germline): MNHEY, SMNVEV (reference sequence). V lost 7 bases to trimming and J lost 6 bases, with 13 bases between them. This CDR3 comprises 13 residues. CDR3 protein: CASTAGRFNEQFF. The CDR3 DNA follows: TGTGCCAGCACGGCGGGTCGATTCAATGAGCAGTTCTTC.

The chain recombines TRBV15 with TRBJ2-7; 10 nucleotides agree with TRBD2. The CDR3 is 17 amino acids. With V trimmed by 0 bases and J by 5 bases, 10 bases remained unmatched. Germline V gene lookup returns CDR1 LNHNV and CDR2 YYDKDF (reference sequence). As DNA, the CDR3 is TGTGCCACCAGCAGAGATCGGGGGGCTAGCGGGAGAAACGAGCAGTACTTC. It encodes CATSRDRGASGRNEQYF.

CDR3 residues: CASRPGLADPGTDTQYF. DNA of the CDR3: TGTGCCAGCAGACCGGGACTAGCGGACCCCGGCACAGATACGCAGTATTTT. The chain uses TRBV7-9 and TRBJ2-3; 11 bases line up with TRBD2. This CDR3 is 17 amino acids long. J was trimmed by 1 base and V by 6 bases; bases with no gene match: 9. CDR1 and CDR2 from the germline V gene are SEHNR and FQNEAQ (reference sequence).

The rearrangement uses TRBV7-2 and TRBJ2-1; maybe TRBD2 (5 bases). The CDR3 length is 13 residues. Germline CDR1 reads SGHTA; CDR2 reads FQGNSA. V lost 7 bases, J lost 3 bases, and 10 bases lay in between. This CDR3 is CASTLALYNEQFF. In nucleotides, the CDR3 is TGTGCCAGCACCCTAGCCCTCTACAATGAGCAGTTCTTC. The full variable domain, completed using reference TRBV7-2 and TRBJ2-1, is GAGVSQSPSNKVTEKGKDVELRCDPISGHTALYWYRQSLGQGLEFLIYFQGNSAPDKSGLPSDRFSAERTGGSVSTLTIQRTQQEDSAVYLCASTLALYNEQFFGPGTRLTVL.

This clone was detected only once. V gene TRBV4-3 combines with J gene TRBJ2-7; the D call may be TRBD1 or TRBD2 (5 bases each). Trimming pared 0 bases from V and 3 bases from J, leaving 12 bases between. The CDR3 covers 15 residues. CDR1 LGHNA and CDR2 YSLEER come from the germline V gene. The CDR3 nucleotides read TGCGCCAGCAGCCAAGATACCCCGGGGCACTACGAGCAGTACTTC. Encoded protein: CASSQDTPGHYEQYF.

The chain joins TRBV2 to TRBJ2-7; D uncertain. CDR1 is SNHLY and CDR2 is FYNNEI in the germline V gene. This CDR3 spans 12 amino acids. Trimming removed 3 bases at V and 4 bases at J, with 7 bases between. Here the CDR3 reads CASSESAYEQYF. The CDR3 region has the DNA TGTGCCAGCAGTGAGTCTGCTTACGAGCAGTACTTC.

V and J are TRBV30 and TRBJ1-2; TRBD1 matches 9 bases. Trimming took 4 bases from V and 5 from J; bases not matched to a gene: 5. CDR1 and CDR2 (germline): GTSNPN, SVGIG (reference sequence). This CDR3 is 13 amino acids long. The CDR3 DNA reads TGTGCCTGGAACGAGGACAGGGGATATGGCTACACCTTC. This codes for CAWNEDRGYGYTF. Complete variable domain (other parts from reference TRBV30 and TRBJ1-2): SQTIHQWPATLVQPVGSPLSLECTVEGTSNPNLYWYRQAAGRGLQLLFYSVGIGQISSEVPQNLSASRPQDRQFILSSKKLLLSDSGFYLCAWNEDRGYGYTFGSGTRLTVV.

The chain couples TRBV19 to TRBJ2-1; 10 positions agree with TRBD1. The CDR3 is 14 residues long. The germline V gene encodes CDR1 LNHDA and CDR2 SQIVND (reference sequence). V trimming: 6 bases; J trimming: 7 bases; junction bases outside the gene matches: 6. CDR3 in DNA: TGTGCCAGTAGGAGACAGGGGGCTAGTAATGAGCAGTTCTTC. Translating gives CASRRQGASNEQFF.

This chain joins TRBV7-8 and TRBJ1-1; D remains unclear. Trimming removed 3 bases at V and 0 bases at J, with 14 bases between. This CDR3 has 16 amino acids. In germline, CDR1 is SGHVS, CDR2 FQNEAQ. This CDR3 reads CASSFGHRGMNTEAFF. The CDR3 DNA is TGTGCCAGCAGCTTCGGCCACCGAGGAATGAACACTGAAGCTTTCTTT.

This chain connects TRBV7-2 to TRBJ2-5; 7 bases line up with TRBD1. Trimming removed 1 base from V and 5 bases from J; junction bases left unmatched: 4. The CDR3 is 14 residues long. CDR1 is SGHTA and CDR2 is FQGNSA in the germline V gene. Written as DNA, the CDR3 is TGTGCCAGCAGCTTAGTAGGGGACAGCGAGACCCAGTACTTC. Amino acids: CASSLVGDSETQYF.

This chain connects TRBV30 to TRBJ1-4; 9 positions agree with TRBD1. The CDR3 length is 14 residues. In germline, CDR1 is GTSNPN, CDR2 SVGIG (reference sequence). The V gene end was trimmed by 2 bases and the J gene end by 3 bases; junction bases not matched to a gene: 1. This CDR3 is CAWSRTGANEKLFF. The CDR3 bases are TGTGCCTGGAGTCGGACAGGGGCTAATGAAAAACTGTTTTTT. The variable domain in full, completed from reference TRBV30 and TRBJ1-4, reads SQTIHQWPATLVQPVGSPLSLECTVEGTSNPNLYWYRQAAGRGLQLLFYSVGIGQISSEVPQNLSASRPQDRQFILSSKKLLLSDSGFYLCAWSRTGANEKLFFGSGTQLSVL.